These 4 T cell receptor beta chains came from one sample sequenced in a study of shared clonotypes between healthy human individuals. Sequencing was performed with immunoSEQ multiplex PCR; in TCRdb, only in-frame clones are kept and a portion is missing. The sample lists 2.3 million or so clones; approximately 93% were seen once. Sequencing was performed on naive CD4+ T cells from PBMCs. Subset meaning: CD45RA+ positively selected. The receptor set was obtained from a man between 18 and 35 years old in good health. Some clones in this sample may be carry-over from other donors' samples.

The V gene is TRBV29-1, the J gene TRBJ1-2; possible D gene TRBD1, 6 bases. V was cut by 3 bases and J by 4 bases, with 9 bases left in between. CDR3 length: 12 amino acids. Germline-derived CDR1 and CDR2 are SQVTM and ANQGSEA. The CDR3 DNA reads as TGCAGCGTTGACGACAGGTCCTATGGCTACACCTTC. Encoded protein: CSVDDRSYGYTF.

CDR3: CASSVAGGSPDTQYF. CDR3 nucleotide sequence: TGTGCCAGCAGTGTAGCGGGAGGGAGTCCAGATACGCAGTATTTT. V and J are TRBV2 and TRBJ2-3; 11 bases fit TRBD2. The germline gives CDR1 SNHLY, CDR2 FYNNEI. The CDR3 length is 15 residues. V lost 4 bases, J lost 4 bases, and 4 bases stayed unmatched.

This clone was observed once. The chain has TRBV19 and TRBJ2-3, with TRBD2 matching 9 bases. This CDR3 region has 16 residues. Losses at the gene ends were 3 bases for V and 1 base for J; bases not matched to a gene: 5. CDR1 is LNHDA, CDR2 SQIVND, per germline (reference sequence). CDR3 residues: CASSIFVAGGTDTQYF. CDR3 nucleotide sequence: TGTGCCAGTAGTATTTTCGTAGCGGGAGGCACAGATACGCAGTATTTT.

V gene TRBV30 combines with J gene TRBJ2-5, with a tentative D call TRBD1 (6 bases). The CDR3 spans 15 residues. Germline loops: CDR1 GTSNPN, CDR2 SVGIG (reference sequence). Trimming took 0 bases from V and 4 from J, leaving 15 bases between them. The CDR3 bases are TGTGCCTGGAGTGTACCCGACAGGCAGCCAGAGACCCAGTACTTC. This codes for CAWSVPDRQPETQYF.